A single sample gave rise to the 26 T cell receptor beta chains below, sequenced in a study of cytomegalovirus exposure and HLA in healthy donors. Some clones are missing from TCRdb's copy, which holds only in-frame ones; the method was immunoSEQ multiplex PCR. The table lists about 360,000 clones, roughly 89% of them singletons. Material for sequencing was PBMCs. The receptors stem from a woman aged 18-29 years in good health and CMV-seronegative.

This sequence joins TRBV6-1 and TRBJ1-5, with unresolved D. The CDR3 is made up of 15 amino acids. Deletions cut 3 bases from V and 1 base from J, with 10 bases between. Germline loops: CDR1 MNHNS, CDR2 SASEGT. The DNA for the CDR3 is TGTGCCAGCAGTGACTACTCATTAAGCAATCAGCCCCAGCATTTT. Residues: CASSDYSLSNQPQHF.

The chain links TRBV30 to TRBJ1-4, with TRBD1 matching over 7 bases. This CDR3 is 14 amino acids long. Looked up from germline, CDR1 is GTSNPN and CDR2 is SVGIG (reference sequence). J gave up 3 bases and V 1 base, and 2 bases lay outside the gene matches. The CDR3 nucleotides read TGTGCCTGGAGTGAGGACAGGCCTAATGAAAAACTGTTTTTT. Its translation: CAWSEDRPNEKLFF.

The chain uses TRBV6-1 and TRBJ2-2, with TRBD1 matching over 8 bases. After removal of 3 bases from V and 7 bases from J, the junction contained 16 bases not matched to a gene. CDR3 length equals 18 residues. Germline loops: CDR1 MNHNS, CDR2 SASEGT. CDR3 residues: CASSESPWTGQDGGELFF. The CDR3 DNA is TGTGCCAGCAGTGAGTCCCCCTGGACAGGGCAGGATGGCGGGGAGCTGTTTTTT.

As DNA, the CDR3 is TGTGCCAGCAGATCCAGGGCCGACTCAGCCCAGCATTTT. Translating gives CASRSRADSAQHF. This chain joins TRBV5-4 and TRBJ1-5, with D possibly matching TRBD1 (5 bases). Germline V lookup: CDR1 SGHNT, CDR2 YYREEE (reference sequence). CDR3 length: 13 residues. Trimming cost V 5 bases and J 11 bases, with 17 bases left between them.

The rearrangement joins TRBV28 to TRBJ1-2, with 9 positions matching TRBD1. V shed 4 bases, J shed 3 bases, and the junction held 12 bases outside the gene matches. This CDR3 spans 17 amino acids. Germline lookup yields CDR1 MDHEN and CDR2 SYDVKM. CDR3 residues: CASSSPTRTGADYGYTF. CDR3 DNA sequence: TGTGCCAGCAGTTCCCCGACACGGACAGGGGCGGACTATGGCTACACCTTC.

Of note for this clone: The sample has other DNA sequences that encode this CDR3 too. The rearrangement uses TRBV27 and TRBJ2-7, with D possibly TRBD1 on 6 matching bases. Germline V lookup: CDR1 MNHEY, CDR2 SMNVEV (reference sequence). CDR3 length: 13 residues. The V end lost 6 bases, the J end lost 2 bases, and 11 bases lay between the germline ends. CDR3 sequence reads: CASSLGQTYEQYF. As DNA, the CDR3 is TGTGCCAGCAGCCTCGGACAGACCTACGAGCAGTACTTC.

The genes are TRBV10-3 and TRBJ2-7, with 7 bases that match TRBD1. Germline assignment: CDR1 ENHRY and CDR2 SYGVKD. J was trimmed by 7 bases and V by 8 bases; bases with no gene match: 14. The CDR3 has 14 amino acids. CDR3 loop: CAIGTSGTAQEQYF. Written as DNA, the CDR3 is TGTGCCATCGGCACCTCCGGGACAGCACAAGAGCAGTACTTC.

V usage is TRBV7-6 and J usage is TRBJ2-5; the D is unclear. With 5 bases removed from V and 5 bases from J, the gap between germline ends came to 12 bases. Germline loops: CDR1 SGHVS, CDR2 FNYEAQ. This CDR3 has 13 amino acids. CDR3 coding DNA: TGTGCCAGCAGCCTGGCCCCCCCCGAGACCCAGTACTTC. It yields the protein CASSLAPPETQYF.

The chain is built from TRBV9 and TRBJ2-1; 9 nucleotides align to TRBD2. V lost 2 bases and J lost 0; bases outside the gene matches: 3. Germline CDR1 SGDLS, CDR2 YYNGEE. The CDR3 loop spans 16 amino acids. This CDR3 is CASSVSSGGSYNEQFF. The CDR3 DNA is TGTGCCAGCAGCGTTAGTAGCGGGGGCTCCTACAATGAGCAGTTCTTC.

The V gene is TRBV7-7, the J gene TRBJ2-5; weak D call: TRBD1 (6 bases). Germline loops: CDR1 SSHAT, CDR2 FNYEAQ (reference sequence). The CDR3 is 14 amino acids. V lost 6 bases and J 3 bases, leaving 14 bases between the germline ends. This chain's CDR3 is CASSPRDTKETQYF. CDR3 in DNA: TGTGCCAGCAGTCCCCGGGACACCAAAGAGACCCAGTACTTC. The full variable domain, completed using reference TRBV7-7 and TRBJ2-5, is GAGVSQSPRYKVTKRGQDVTLRCDPISSHATLYWYQQALGQGPEFLTYFNYEAQPDKSGLPSDRFSAERPEGSISTLTIQRTEQRDSAMYRCASSPRDTKETQYFGPGTRLLVL.

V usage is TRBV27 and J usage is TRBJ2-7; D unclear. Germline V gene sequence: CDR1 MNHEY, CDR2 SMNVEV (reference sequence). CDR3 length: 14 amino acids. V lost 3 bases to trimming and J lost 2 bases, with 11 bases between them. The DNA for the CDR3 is TGTGCCAGCAGTTTTACACGAGGTACCTACGAGCAGTACTTC. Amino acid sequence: CASSFTRGTYEQYF.

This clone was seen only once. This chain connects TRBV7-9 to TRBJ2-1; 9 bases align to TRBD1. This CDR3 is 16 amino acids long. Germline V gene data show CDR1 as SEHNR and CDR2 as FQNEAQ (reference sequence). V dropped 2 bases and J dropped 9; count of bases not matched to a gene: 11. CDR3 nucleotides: TGTGCCAGCAGCTTACCGAGACAGGGGGTGGCAGTTGAGCAGTTCTTC. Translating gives CASSLPRQGVAVEQFF.

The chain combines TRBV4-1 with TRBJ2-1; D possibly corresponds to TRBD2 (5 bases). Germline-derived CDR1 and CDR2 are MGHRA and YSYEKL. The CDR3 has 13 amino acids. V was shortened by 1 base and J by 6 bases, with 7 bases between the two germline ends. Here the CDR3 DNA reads TGCGCCAGCAGCCAAGTAGAGGGCAATGAGCAGTTCTTC. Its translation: CASSQVEGNEQFF.

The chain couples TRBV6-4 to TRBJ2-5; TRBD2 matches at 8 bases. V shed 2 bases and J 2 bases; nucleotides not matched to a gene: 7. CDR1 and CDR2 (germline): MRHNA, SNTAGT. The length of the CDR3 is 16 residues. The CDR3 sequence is CASSDNGGGTQETQYF. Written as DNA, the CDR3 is TGTGCCAGCAGTGACAATGGCGGGGGGACACAAGAGACCCAGTACTTC.

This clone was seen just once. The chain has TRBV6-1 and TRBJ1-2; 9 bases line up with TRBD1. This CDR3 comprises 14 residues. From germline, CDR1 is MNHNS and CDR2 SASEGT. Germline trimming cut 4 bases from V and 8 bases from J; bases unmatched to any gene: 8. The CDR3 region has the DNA TGTGCCAGCAGTGCCGACTGGACAGGGGTCGGCTACACCTTC. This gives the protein CASSADWTGVGYTF.

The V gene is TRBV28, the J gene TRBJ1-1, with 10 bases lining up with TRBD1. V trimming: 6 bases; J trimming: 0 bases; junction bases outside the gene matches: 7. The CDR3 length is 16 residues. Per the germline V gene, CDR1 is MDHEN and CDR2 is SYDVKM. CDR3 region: CASRQGQGFMNTEAFF. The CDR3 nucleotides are TGTGCCAGCAGACAGGGACAGGGGTTCATGAACACTGAAGCTTTCTTT.

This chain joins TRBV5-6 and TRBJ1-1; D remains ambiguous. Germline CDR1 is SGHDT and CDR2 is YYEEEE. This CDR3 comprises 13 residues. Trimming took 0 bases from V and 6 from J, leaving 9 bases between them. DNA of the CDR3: TGTGCCAGCAGCTTGGGAGGAGTGTCTGAAGCTTTCTTT. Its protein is CASSLGGVSEAFF.

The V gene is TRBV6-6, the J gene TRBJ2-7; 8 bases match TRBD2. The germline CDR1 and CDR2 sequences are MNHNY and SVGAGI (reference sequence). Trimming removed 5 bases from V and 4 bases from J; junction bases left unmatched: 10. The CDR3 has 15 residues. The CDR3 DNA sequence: TGTGCCAGCAGTCCACTGACGGGAGGGAGGTACGAGCAGTACTTC. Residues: CASSPLTGGRYEQYF.

The CDR3 here is CASSITTGGYEQYF. The DNA for the CDR3 is TGTGCCAGTAGTATAACAACAGGGGGGTACGAGCAGTACTTC. The chain combines TRBV19 with TRBJ2-7; 8 positions agree with TRBD1. Germline V gene sequence: CDR1 LNHDA, CDR2 SQIVND (reference sequence). CDR3 length: 14 residues. With V trimmed by 2 bases and J by 4 bases, 4 bases remained unmatched.

The CDR3 DNA follows: TGTGCCAGCAGTGAAATCGGTGGGACAGGAGGGTACGAGCAGTACTTC. It specifies CASSEIGGTGGYEQYF. This chain joins TRBV6-1 and TRBJ2-7; 8 positions agree with TRBD1. CDR1 MNHNS and CDR2 SASEGT come from the germline V gene. The J segment lost 4 bases and the V segment lost 2 bases, leaving 10 bases of the junction unmatched. The CDR3 has 16 residues.

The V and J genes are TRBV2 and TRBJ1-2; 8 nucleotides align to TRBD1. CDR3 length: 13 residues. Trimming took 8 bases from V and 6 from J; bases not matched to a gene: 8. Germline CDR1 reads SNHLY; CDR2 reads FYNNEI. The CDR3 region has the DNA TGTGCCAGCGTCGGGACAGGATCTGATGGCTACACCTTC. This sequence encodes CASVGTGSDGYTF.

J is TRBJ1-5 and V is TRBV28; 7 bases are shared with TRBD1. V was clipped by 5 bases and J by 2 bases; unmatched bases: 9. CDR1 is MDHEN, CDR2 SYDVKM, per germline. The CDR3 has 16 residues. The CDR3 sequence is CASSRTGVRGNQPQHF. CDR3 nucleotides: TGTGCCAGCAGTCGTACAGGGGTGAGGGGCAATCAGCCCCAGCATTTT. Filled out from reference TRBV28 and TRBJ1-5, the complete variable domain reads DVKVTQSSRYLVKRTGEKVFLECVQDMDHENMFWYRQDPGLGLRLIYFSYDVKMKEKGDIPEGYSVSREKKERFSLILESASTNQTSMYLCASSRTGVRGNQPQHFGDGTRLSIL.

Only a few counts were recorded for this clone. The CDR3: CASRSRDTSYEQYF. The CDR3 DNA sequence: TGTGCAAGTCGCTCCCGGGACACATCCTACGAGCAGTACTTC. The chain carries TRBV12-2 and TRBJ2-7; the table calls TRBD1, which could not be checked here. TRBV12-2 is a recognized pseudogene. The CDR3 loop spans 14 amino acids.

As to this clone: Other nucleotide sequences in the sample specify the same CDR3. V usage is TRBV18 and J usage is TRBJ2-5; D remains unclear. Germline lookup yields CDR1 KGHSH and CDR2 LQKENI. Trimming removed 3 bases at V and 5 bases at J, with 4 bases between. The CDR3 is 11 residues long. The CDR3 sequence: CASSPGETQYF. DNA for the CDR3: TGTGCCAGCTCACCCGGGGAGACCCAGTACTTC.

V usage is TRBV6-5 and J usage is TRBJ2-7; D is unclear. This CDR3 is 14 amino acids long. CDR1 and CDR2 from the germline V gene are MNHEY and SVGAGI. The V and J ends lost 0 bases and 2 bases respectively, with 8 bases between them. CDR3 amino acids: CASSYSTFAYEQYF. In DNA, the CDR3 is TGTGCCAGCAGTTACTCGACTTTCGCCTACGAGCAGTACTTC.

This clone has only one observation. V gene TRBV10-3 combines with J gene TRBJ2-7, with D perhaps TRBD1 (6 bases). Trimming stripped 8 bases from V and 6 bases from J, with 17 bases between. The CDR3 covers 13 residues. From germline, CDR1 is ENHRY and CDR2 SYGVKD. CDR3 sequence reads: CAIGPTGPLEQYF. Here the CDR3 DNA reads TGTGCCATCGGACCGACAGGTCCACTCGAGCAGTACTTC.